The present TCR beta chain was sequenced within a study of shared T cell receptors in the human thymus. The V end was cut by 4 bases, the J end by 5 bases, with 10 bases between. The V gene's germline CDR1 is MGHDK and CDR2 SYGVNS. The CDR3 extends over 13 amino acids. The assay was immunoSEQ multiplex PCR, and TCRdb's table has in-frame clones only and misses some. The repertoire holds about 660,000 clones, with about 87% as singletons. The same specimen was also included in a second study, on human thymus T cells. Per that study: Thymic and blood repertoires showed apparently biased V and J gene usage.

The sequenced sample was thymocytes. The rearrangement uses TRBV25-1 and TRBJ2-3; no clear D gene. This receptor was taken from a boy less than two years old with a congenital heart defect. CDR3 in amino acids: CASSGIYGDTQYF. The CDR3 DNA is TGTGCCAGCAGTGGAATTTACGGAGATACGCAGTATTTT.